The sequence of this TCR beta chain was determined in a study of T cell responses to AZD1222 COVID-19 vaccine. Data came from immunoSEQ multiplex PCR; TCRdb stores just in-frame clones and leaves some out. This table has about 200,000 clones, approximately 90% appearing once. Study observations and caveats: The reported proportion of spike-specific TCRs targeting unmutated variant regions was nearly half. The peak T cell response came first, and repertoires were sampled only after it. At baseline, just 6 or 7 AZD1222 recipients tested seropositive. The donor group comprised mostly white British people and more females; the analysis possibly underestimated clonal diversity.

The count of this clone is one. The antigen is not known. This CDR3 comprises 15 residues. This clonotype originated in an adult who received the AZD1222 COVID-19 vaccine. This rearrangement joins TRBV21-1 to TRBJ1-5; no check of the table's D call, TRBD1, against the DNA was made. TRBV21-1 is listed as a pseudogene. Sequencing used peripheral blood, obtained 28 days after the second AZD1222 dose. CDR3 sequence reads: CASSVGTGGYQPQHF. In DNA, the CDR3 is TGTGCCAGCAGCGTCGGGACAGGGGGATATCAGCCCCAGCATTTT.